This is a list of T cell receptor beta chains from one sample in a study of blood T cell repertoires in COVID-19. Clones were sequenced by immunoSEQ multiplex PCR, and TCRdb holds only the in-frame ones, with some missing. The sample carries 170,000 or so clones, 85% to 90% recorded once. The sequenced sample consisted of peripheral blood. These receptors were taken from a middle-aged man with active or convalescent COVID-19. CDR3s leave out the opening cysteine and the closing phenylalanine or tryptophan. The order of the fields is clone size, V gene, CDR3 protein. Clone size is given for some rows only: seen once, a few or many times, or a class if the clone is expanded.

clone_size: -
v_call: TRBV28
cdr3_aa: ASSPRDRWGTEAF

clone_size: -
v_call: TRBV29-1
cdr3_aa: SVEGTLVQETQY

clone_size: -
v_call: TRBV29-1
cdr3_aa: SVVLGGWTGELF

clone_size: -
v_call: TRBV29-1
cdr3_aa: SVEEWGTSGYT

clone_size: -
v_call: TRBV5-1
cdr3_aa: ASSPRTDEKLF

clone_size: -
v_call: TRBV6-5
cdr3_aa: ASSSPSAVQETQY

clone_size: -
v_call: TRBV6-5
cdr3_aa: ATTYDRAGTGELF

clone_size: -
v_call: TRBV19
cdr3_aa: ASSIIRGSTVTEAF

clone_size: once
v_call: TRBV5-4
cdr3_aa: ASSSRDTQY

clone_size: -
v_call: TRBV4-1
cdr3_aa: ASSQGHTQNYGYT

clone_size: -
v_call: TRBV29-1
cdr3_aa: SVEVPLGSQMDEQY

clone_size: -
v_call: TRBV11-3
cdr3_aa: ASSPTEGAYRGSGNTIY

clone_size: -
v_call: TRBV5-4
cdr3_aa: ASSLDIGGSDSPLH

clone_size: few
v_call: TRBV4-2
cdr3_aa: ASSQDGPGALH

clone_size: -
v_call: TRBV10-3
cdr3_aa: AISDGTSGGTTDTQY

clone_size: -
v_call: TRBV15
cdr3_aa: ATSDGQGGNEKLF

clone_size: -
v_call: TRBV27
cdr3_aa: ASSPLTGIYGYT

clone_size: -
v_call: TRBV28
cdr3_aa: ASSLPGGQAAYEQY

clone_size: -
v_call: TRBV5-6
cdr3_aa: ASSFATGAWEKLF

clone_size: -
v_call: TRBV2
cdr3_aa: ASSLNVRDSASNQPQH

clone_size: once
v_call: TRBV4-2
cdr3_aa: ASSLIRQGLLNTIY

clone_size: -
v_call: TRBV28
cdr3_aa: ASTPAGGSYNEQF

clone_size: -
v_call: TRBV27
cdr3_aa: ASSLLRPGGRSNEKLF

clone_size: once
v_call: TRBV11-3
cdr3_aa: ASSLGDAGSNQPQH

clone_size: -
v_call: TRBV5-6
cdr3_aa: ASSLASYEQY

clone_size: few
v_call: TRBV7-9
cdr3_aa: ASSFFYGPPKAYEQY

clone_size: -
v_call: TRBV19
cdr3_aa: ASSKHWGEETQY

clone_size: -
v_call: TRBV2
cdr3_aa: ASSGPTGSSYEQY

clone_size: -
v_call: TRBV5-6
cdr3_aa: ASSLGDRGPGKALH

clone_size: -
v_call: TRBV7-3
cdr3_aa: ASSRAGGLDEQY

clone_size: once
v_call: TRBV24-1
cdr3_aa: ATSEDRYQPQH

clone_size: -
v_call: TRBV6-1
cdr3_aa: ASSEQDSNEKLF

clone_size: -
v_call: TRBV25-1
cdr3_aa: ASSEYSGRNSPLH

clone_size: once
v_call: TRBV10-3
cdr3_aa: AISPGQFNEQF

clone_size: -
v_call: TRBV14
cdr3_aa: ASSQALGRQETQY

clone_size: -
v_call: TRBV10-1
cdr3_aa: ASSGTSGKLGETQY

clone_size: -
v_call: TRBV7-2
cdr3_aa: ASSLAVRGTQY

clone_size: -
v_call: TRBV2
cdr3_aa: ASSEAGSRDRLF

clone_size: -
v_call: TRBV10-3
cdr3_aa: AISAPGQGVSDYYGYT

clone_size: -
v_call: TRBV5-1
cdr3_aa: ASSLRGPGELF

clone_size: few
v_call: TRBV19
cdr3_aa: ASSSPGQGNYGYT

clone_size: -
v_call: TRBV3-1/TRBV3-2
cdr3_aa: ASSQDTSATNEKLF

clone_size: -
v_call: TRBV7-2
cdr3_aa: ASSLDSGRTDTQY

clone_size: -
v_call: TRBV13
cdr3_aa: ASSLAKGQAETQY

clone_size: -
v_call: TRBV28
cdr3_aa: ASSWGGPVNTEAF

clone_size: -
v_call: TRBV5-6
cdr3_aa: ASRLGRLGARPF

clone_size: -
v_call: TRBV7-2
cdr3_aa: ASSSGLAGVTEQF

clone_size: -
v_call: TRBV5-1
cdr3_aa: ASSLDADSTNEKLF

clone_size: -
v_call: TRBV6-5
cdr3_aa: ASSSLTGGKKNIQY

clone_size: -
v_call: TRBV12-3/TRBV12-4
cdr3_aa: ASRRQGEQPQH

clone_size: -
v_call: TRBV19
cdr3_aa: ASSIIPGAARSQPQH